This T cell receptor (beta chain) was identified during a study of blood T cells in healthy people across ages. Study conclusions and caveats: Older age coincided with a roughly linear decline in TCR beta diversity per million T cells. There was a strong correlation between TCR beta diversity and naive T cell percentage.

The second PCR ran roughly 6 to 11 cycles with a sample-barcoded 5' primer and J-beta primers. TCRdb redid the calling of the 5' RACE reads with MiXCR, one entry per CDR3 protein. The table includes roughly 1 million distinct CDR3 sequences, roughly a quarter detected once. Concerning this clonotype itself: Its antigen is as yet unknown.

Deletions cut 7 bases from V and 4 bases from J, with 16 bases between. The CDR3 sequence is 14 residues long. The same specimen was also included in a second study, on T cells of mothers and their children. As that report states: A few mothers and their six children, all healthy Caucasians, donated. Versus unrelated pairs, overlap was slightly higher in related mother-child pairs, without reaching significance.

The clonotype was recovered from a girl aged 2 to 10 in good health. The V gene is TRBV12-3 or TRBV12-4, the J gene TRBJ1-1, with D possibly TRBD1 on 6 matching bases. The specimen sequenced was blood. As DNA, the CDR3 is TGTGCCAGCATGGGGGCTCGGGGAGGCACTGAAGCTTTCTTT. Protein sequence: CASMGARGGTEAFF.